Each of the 32 T cell receptor beta chains below was sequenced from the same sample in a study of blood T cell repertoires in COVID-19. Here immunoSEQ multiplex PCR was the method, and the copy in TCRdb shows in-frame clones only, minus some. Among a few hundred thousand clones, about 85% were seen once, and the ten largest hold 0.98%. Specimen: peripheral blood. The receptors come from a man aged 35 to 55 with acute or convalescent COVID-19.

This chain links TRBV9 with TRBJ1-4; D unresolved. This CDR3 spans 14 amino acids. Deletions cut 4 bases from V and 0 bases from J, with 7 bases between. The germline V gene has CDR1 SGDLS and CDR2 YYNGEE. CDR3 nucleotides: TGTGCCAGCAGCAAGACAACAACTAATGAAAAACTGTTTTTT. The encoded protein is CASSKTTTNEKLFF. Looking up the rest from reference TRBV9 and TRBJ1-4 gives the full variable domain: DSGVTQTPKHLITATGQRVTLRCSPRSGDLSVYWYQQSLDQGLQFLIQYYNGEERAKGNILERFSAQQFPDLHSELNLSSLELGDSALYFCASSKTTTNEKLFFGSGTQLSVL.

The V and J genes are TRBV9 and TRBJ2-5, with 9 bases matching TRBD1. Trimming removed 3 bases from V and 9 bases from J; junction bases left unmatched: 9. The germline V gene encodes CDR1 SGDLS and CDR2 YYNGEE. There are 14 residues in the CDR3. This CDR3 reads CASSESGQGISQYF. In DNA form, the CDR3 reads TGTGCCAGCAGCGAATCGGGACAGGGAATATCCCAGTACTTC.

This clone was picked up one time. The V gene is TRBV7-9, the J gene TRBJ2-7, with 7 bases fitting TRBD2. CDR1 SEHNR and CDR2 FQNEAQ come from the germline V gene (reference sequence). The CDR3 has 18 residues. The J segment lost 0 bases and the V segment lost 5 bases, leaving 16 bases of the junction unmatched. Here the CDR3 reads CASSPIAGRDSSSYEQYF. As DNA, the CDR3 is TGTGCCAGCAGCCCTATAGCGGGCCGGGACTCCAGCTCCTACGAGCAGTACTTC.

This clone has only a few counts. J is TRBJ1-5 and V is TRBV28, with 7 bases fitting TRBD1. V lost 8 bases, J lost 0 bases, and 4 bases stayed unmatched. The length of the CDR3 is 14 residues. Looked up from germline, CDR1 is MDHEN and CDR2 is SYDVKM. The CDR3 bases are TGTGCCAGCGGGACAGCATATAGCAATCAGCCCCAGCATTTT. Amino acid sequence: CASGTAYSNQPQHF.

The rearrangement links TRBV6-1 to TRBJ1-2; perhaps TRBD1 as D (6 bases). Germline V CDR1 and CDR2: MNHNS, SASEGT. Trimming took 3 bases from V and 4 from J, leaving 9 bases between them. CDR3 length equals 13 residues. The CDR3 DNA sequence: TGTGCCAGCAGTGATACAGGGTTCTATGGCTACACCTTC. Its translation is CASSDTGFYGYTF.

This chain connects TRBV5-1 to TRBJ1-2; tentatively, D is TRBD1 (5 bases). Trimming shortened V by 4 bases and J by 7 bases, and 8 bases separated the two germline ends. Germline values: CDR1 SGHRS, CDR2 YFSETQ. The length of the CDR3 is 11 residues. CDR3 sequence: CASSPDIGYTF. The CDR3 nucleotides are TGCGCCAGCAGCCCGGACATTGGCTACACCTTC.

Details on this clone: At one of its ends the junction is not consistent with the germline gene, which may arise from a read error. The CDR3 coding sequence is TGTGCCAGCAGCAACGGGGGTCCCCCCCACTTT. Its protein is CASSNGGPPHF. This chain joins TRBV7-9 and TRBJ1-6, with D tentatively TRBD1 (5 bases). This CDR3 region has 11 residues. From germline, CDR1 is SEHNR and CDR2 FQNEAQ (reference sequence).

The chain joins TRBV6-2 or TRBV6-3 to TRBJ2-3, with D perhaps matching TRBD1 (6 bases). This CDR3 is built from 15 residues. The germline V and J ends were trimmed by 5 bases and 0 bases, with 12 bases remaining between them. CDR1 is MNHEY and CDR2 is SVGEGT in the germline V gene. The CDR3 sequence is CASSPGQPSTDTQYF. CDR3 in DNA: TGTGCCAGCAGTCCGGGACAACCAAGCACAGATACGCAGTATTTT.

The chain uses TRBV7-8 and TRBJ1-3, with D hard to call. The V and J ends lost 3 bases and 0 bases respectively, with 12 bases between them. The CDR3 extends over 16 amino acids. CDR1 and CDR2 from the germline V gene are SGHVS and FQNEAQ. The CDR3 sequence is CASSFAAILSGNTIYF. The CDR3, as DNA: TGTGCCAGCAGCTTCGCCGCGATCCTCTCTGGAAACACCATATATTTT. The full variable domain, its missing parts supplied by reference TRBV7-8 and TRBJ1-3, is GAGVSQSPRYKVAKRGQDVALRCDPISGHVSLFWYQQALGQGPEFLTYFQNEAQLDKSGLPSDRFFAERPEGSVSTLKIQRTQQEDSAVYLCASSFAAILSGNTIYFGEGSWLTVV.

The CDR3 DNA sequence: TGTGCCAGCAGTGACCCGGGTCCTTCTGGAAACACCATATATTTT. Residues: CASSDPGPSGNTIYF. The chain uses TRBV6-6 and TRBJ1-3; D unresolved. Germline CDR1 is MNHNY and CDR2 is SVGAGI (reference sequence). The ends were cut back, 5 bases at V and 1 base at J, with 12 bases in the middle. The CDR3 extends over 15 amino acids.

The rearrangement links TRBV6-6 to TRBJ2-7; no clear D gene. CDR3 size: 16 residues. Trimming left V 1 base short and J 4 bases short, with 17 bases between. The germline gives CDR1 MNHNY, CDR2 SVGAGI (reference sequence). CDR3 bases: TGTGCCAGCAGTTACTATAGTACTGGTCATCCATACGAGCAGTACTTC. Translating gives CASSYYSTGHPYEQYF.

The genes are TRBV28 and TRBJ2-1; 15 nucleotides match TRBD2. The CDR3 consists of 19 residues. Germline V gene sequence: CDR1 MDHEN, CDR2 SYDVKM. Trimming cost V 7 bases and J 4 bases; bases outside gene matches: 14. CDR3 amino acids: CASTLGTSGGPQLYNEQFF. The CDR3 coding sequence is TGTGCCAGCACGCTAGGGACTAGCGGGGGGCCCCAGCTATACAATGAGCAGTTCTTC.

The gene calls are TRBV3-1 (or the pseudogene TRBV3-2) and TRBJ2-5; 11 positions agree with TRBD2. The V gene end was trimmed by 4 bases and the J gene end by 5 bases; junction bases not matched to a gene: 9. This CDR3 region has 16 residues. CDR1 and CDR2 (germline): LGHDT, YNNKEL (reference sequence). CDR3 sequence (DNA): TGTGCCAGCAGCCCCGGGCTAGCGGGGGGTATGGAGACCCAGTACTTC. Amino acids: CASSPGLAGGMETQYF.

This clone has a handful of counts. The chain uses TRBV2 and TRBJ2-7, with D unclear. The V gene lost 2 bases and the J gene lost 1 base, with 6 bases spanning the gap. This CDR3 region has 13 residues. The germline V gene encodes CDR1 SNHLY and CDR2 FYNNEI. In DNA, the CDR3 is TGTGCCAGCAGTGAACTACTATCCTACGAGCAGTACTTC. Amino acid sequence: CASSELLSYEQYF.

The chain has TRBV5-1 and TRBJ1-6; tentative D call: TRBD1 (5 bases). The CDR3 covers 13 residues. Trimming took off 4 bases at V and 9 bases at J, with 11 bases between the two ends. Germline lookup yields CDR1 SGHRS and CDR2 YFSETQ. The DNA of the CDR3 is TGCGCCAGCAGCCCGGAGGGGTTTTCACCCCTCCACTTT. Protein sequence: CASSPEGFSPLHF.

The J gene is TRBJ2-5, the V gene TRBV7-3; no clear D. CDR3 length equals 13 residues. Germline V gene data show CDR1 as SGHTA and CDR2 as FQGTGA. The ends were cut back, 3 bases at V and 5 bases at J, with 10 bases in the middle. The CDR3 protein is CASSFSRWETQYF. The CDR3 DNA sequence: TGTGCCAGCAGCTTTTCCCGGTGGGAGACCCAGTACTTC.

The chain carries TRBV2 and TRBJ1-1; TRBD1 might be the D (5 bases). Germline lookup yields CDR1 SNHLY and CDR2 FYNNEI. Trimming removed 5 bases at V and 0 bases at J, with 7 bases between. The CDR3 consists of 13 residues. The CDR3 loop is CASSLTVNTEAFF. DNA of the CDR3: TGTGCCAGCAGTCTGACAGTGAACACTGAAGCTTTCTTT.

This clone came up a few times. The J gene is TRBJ1-2, the V gene TRBV29-1; D unresolved. This CDR3 region has 12 residues. Trimming took off 4 bases at V and 4 bases at J, with 10 bases between the two ends. Germline CDR1 and CDR2: SQVTM and ANQGSEA. Here the CDR3 DNA reads TGCAGCGTTGTCCGGTACGGCTATGGCTACACCTTC. It translates to CSVVRYGYGYTF.

This clone was counted many times. This rearrangement joins TRBV4-1 to TRBJ1-6; D ambiguous. The germline gives CDR1 MGHRA, CDR2 YSYEKL. CDR3 length: 13 amino acids. V was pared by 2 bases and J by 7 bases, with 6 bases between. DNA for the CDR3: TGCGCCAGCAGCCAATTAGTCAATTCACCCCTCCACTTT. It translates to CASSQLVNSPLHF.

The chain uses TRBV7-9 and TRBJ1-2, with TRBD1 matching over 9 bases. The CDR3 loop spans 14 amino acids. Germline CDR1 and CDR2: SEHNR and FQNEAQ (reference sequence). Trimming took 5 bases from V and 8 from J; bases not matched to a gene: 9. In nucleotides, the CDR3 is TGTGCCAGCAGCCAATTACAGGGGGCTCAGGGCTACACCTTC. Amino acid sequence: CASSQLQGAQGYTF.

This clone was seen only once. V gene TRBV5-6 combines with J gene TRBJ1-5, with 12 bases identical to TRBD1. The V and J ends lost 0 bases and 7 bases, in that order; junction bases with no gene match: 5. The CDR3 extends over 16 amino acids. CDR1 is SGHDT, CDR2 YYEEEE, per germline. CDR3 in DNA: TGTGCCAGCAGCTTGGGTCCCGGGACAGGGGGCCAGCCCCAGCATTTT. It translates to CASSLGPGTGGQPQHF.

CDR3 residues: CASSLQGGQDEQFF. For the CDR3, the DNA is TGTGCCAGCAGCTTGCAAGGGGGACAAGATGAGCAGTTCTTC. The genes are TRBV7-2 and TRBJ2-1; possible D gene TRBD1, 6 bases. This CDR3 has 14 residues. V lost 3 bases to trimming and J lost 8 bases, with 14 bases between them. The germline gives CDR1 SGHTA, CDR2 FQGNSA.

The V and J genes are TRBV10-3 and TRBJ2-7; TRBD2 might be the D (6 bases). In germline, CDR1 is ENHRY, CDR2 SYGVKD. The CDR3 is 14 residues long. Trimming took off 0 bases at V and 2 bases at J, with 8 bases between the two ends. CDR3 residues: CAISESEGPYEQYF. Here the CDR3 DNA reads TGTGCCATCAGTGAGTCGGAGGGGCCCTACGAGCAGTACTTC.

The CDR3 DNA follows: TGCGCCAGCAGACGGGAAGGGGAAAAACTGTTTTTT. The encoded protein is CASRREGEKLFF. The genes are TRBV5-1 and TRBJ1-4; D is ambiguous. The CDR3 is 12 amino acids. V was pared by 5 bases and J by 8 bases, with 10 bases between. Germline loops: CDR1 SGHRS, CDR2 YFSETQ.

V is TRBV19 and J is TRBJ1-1; D might be TRBD1 (6 bases). The germline V gene encodes CDR1 LNHDA and CDR2 SQIVND (reference sequence). The CDR3 runs to 13 residues. The V end lost 5 bases, the J end lost 10 bases, and 17 bases lay between the germline ends. The CDR3 DNA sequence: TGTGCCAGTAGTCCCAGCAGTGACAGGAGAGCTTTCTTT. It specifies CASSPSSDRRAFF.

The CDR3 sequence: CASSSQAPRKKSYNEQFF. The CDR3 nucleotides are TGTGCCAGCAGCTCCCAAGCCCCGAGGAAGAAATCCTACAATGAGCAGTTCTTC. The V gene is TRBV5-6, the J gene TRBJ2-1; D is ambiguous. The CDR3 contains 18 residues. In germline, CDR1 is SGHDT, CDR2 YYEEEE. The V gene lost 3 bases and the J gene lost 1 base, with 20 bases spanning the gap.

The gene calls are TRBV11-1 and TRBJ2-3; the D gene is possibly TRBD2 (5 bases). Germline V gene data show CDR1 as SGHAT and CDR2 as FQDESV (reference sequence). Trimming stripped 4 bases from V and 0 bases from J, with 14 bases between. The CDR3 is 16 amino acids. The CDR3 sequence: CASSSAGVLSTDTQYF. The DNA of the CDR3 is TGTGCCAGCAGCTCGGCGGGCGTTTTAAGCACAGATACGCAGTATTTT.

CDR3 loop: CASSREPFGVEQYF. The CDR3 DNA is TGTGCCAGCAGCCGGGAGCCTTTCGGGGTCGAGCAGTACTTC. The rearrangement uses TRBV9 and TRBJ2-7; weak D call: TRBD2 (6 bases). Trimming left V 4 bases short and J 6 bases short, with 17 bases between. The CDR3 has 14 amino acids. Germline V gives CDR1 SGDLS, CDR2 YYNGEE.

This chain joins TRBV3-1 (or the pseudogene TRBV3-2) and TRBJ2-1, with 11 positions matching TRBD2. The V gene's germline CDR1 is LGHDT and CDR2 YNNKEL (reference sequence). This CDR3 has 15 residues. The junction had 6 bases not matched to a gene; V was cut back by 4 bases and J by 7 bases. The CDR3 DNA follows: TGTGCCAGCAGCCGTAGCGGGGGGGCTACGAATGAGCAGTTCTTC. This sequence encodes CASSRSGGATNEQFF.

This sequence joins TRBV5-1 and TRBJ1-3; TRBD1 matches 8 bases. This CDR3 is 16 amino acids long. J gave up 0 bases and V 0 bases, and 2 bases lay outside the gene matches. The germline V gene has CDR1 SGHRS and CDR2 YFSETQ. CDR3 amino acids: CASSLGQGFSGNTIYF. As DNA, the CDR3 is TGCGCCAGCAGCTTGGGACAGGGGTTCTCTGGAAACACCATATATTTT.

As regards this clone: Other DNA sequences in the sample encode the same CDR3. The chain couples TRBV27 to TRBJ1-2; TRBD1 is a possible D gene (5 bases). V was shortened by 6 bases and J by 2 bases, with 10 bases between the two germline ends. The germline V gene has CDR1 MNHEY and CDR2 SMNVEV (reference sequence). This CDR3 spans 13 amino acids. The CDR3 protein is CASSLRGNYGYTF. CDR3 coding DNA: TGTGCCAGCAGCCTACGGGGGAACTATGGCTACACCTTC.

The gene calls are TRBV3-1 (or the pseudogene TRBV3-2) and TRBJ1-1, with D perhaps TRBD1 (5 bases). The CDR3 length is 12 residues. V was pared by 4 bases and J by 10 bases, with 13 bases between. Germline loops: CDR1 LGHDT, CDR2 YNNKEL (reference sequence). The CDR3 loop is CASSPYGGAAFF. In DNA form, the CDR3 reads TGTGCCAGCAGCCCTTACGGGGGAGCAGCTTTCTTT.